This T cell receptor beta chain was identified in a study of T cell repertoires in cytomegalovirus infection. Study background: Matching HLA type and CMV infection were both indicated by public TCR beta signatures. Study conclusions and caveats: Within the response measured ex vivo, HLA-C-restricted CMV-specific TCR beta clonotypes were dominant. CMV carriers having the relevant HLA were flagged by cumulative public TCR beta family frequency.

On this clonotype itself: As yet, its antigen is unknown.

TCRdb re-derived calls from the reads in MiXCR, one entry per CDR3 protein. Counted here are about 140,000 distinct CDR3 sequences, 5% to 6.5% occurring once; the ten biggest clones make up approximately 18%. CDR1 is LNHDA and CDR2 is SQIVND in the germline V gene (reference sequence). CDR3 length: 14 residues. The J segment lost 0 bases and the V segment lost 5 bases, leaving 3 bases of the junction unmatched. This TCR derives from a human donor in good health (CMV status not recorded). Some clones in this sample may be carry-over from other donors' samples. The sequencing input was PBMCs. The genes are TRBV19 and TRBJ1-2; 7 nucleotides line up with TRBD1. The CDR3 coding sequence is TGTGCCAGTAGTTTCACAGGGGCTAACTATGGCTACACCTTC. As protein: CASSFTGANYGYTF.